This T cell receptor beta chain is drawn from a study of blood T cells in healthy people across ages. Study observations and caveats: Underestimates were what the diversity estimates from one million T cells were considered to be. Possibly, changes in expanded clonotypes were confounded because donor CMV status was unknown.

To note about this clonotype: No antigen is known for it.

Researchers report isolating at least 6 million PBMCs per sample. With a J-beta primer mix and a sample-barcoded 5' primer, a second PCR ran 7 to 11 cycles. Template switching added a 12-random-nucleotide identifier to every cDNA molecule. TCRdb re-called the 5' RACE reads through MiXCR, storing one row per CDR3 protein. The sample records hundreds of thousands of distinct CDR3 sequences, 20% to 25% being singletons. With V trimmed by 3 bases and J by 0 bases, 9 bases remained unmatched. The germline CDR1 and CDR2 sequences are DFQATT and SNEGSKA (reference sequence). CDR3 length: 16 residues. This chain connects TRBV20-1 to TRBJ2-7; 9 bases align to TRBD2. The clonotype originates from an older man in good health. Sequenced sample: blood. The CDR3: CSASGVTSGPSYEQYF. DNA for the CDR3: TGCAGTGCTAGTGGTGTGACTAGCGGCCCCTCCTACGAGCAGTACTTC.